This TCR beta chain stems from a study of cytomegalovirus exposure and HLA in healthy donors. Regarding the study as a whole: Researchers catalogued approximately 170 TCR beta chains as cytomegalovirus-associated. TCR beta sequences reportedly predicted most subjects' HLA-A and HLA-B alleles accurately.

Germline-derived CDR1 and CDR2 are MNHEY and SMNVEV (reference sequence). The CDR3 loop spans 18 amino acids. Losses at the gene ends were 5 bases for V and 4 bases for J; bases not matched to a gene: 11. All the people who gave samples were healthy bone marrow donors. Vbeta (60) and Jbeta (13) primers were used in the PCR. Here immunoSEQ multiplex PCR was the method, and the copy in TCRdb shows in-frame clones only, minus some. This listing includes some 180,000 clones. Points on this clone: Antigen: not known.

The receptor's source is a man younger than 40 in good health and CMV-seronegative. Sequencing was carried out using PBMCs. This chain connects TRBV27 to TRBJ2-5; 15 nucleotides match TRBD2. The CDR3 here is CASSTDPGLAGGRETQYF. The CDR3 DNA reads as TGTGCCAGCAGTACAGATCCGGGACTAGCGGGAGGACGAGAGACCCAGTACTTC.